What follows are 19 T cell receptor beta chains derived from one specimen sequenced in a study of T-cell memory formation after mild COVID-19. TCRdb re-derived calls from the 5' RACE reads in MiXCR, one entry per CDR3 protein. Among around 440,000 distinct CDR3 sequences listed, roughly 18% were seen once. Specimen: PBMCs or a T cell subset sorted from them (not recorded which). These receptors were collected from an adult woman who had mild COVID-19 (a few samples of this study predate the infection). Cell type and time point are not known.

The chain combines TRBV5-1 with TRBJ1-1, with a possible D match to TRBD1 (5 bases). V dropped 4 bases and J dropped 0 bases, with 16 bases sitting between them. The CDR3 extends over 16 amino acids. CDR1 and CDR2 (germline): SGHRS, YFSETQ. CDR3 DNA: TGCGCCAGCAGCGCTGGTATCAGGGAGATGAACACTGAAGCTTTCTTT. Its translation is CASSAGIREMNTEAFF.

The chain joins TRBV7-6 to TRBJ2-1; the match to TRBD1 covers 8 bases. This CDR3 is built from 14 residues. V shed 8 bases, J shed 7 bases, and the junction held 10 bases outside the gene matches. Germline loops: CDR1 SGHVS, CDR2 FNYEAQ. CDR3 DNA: TGTGCCAGCTCCGGACAGGGAGGTTGGAATGAGCAGTTCTTC. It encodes CASSGQGGWNEQFF.

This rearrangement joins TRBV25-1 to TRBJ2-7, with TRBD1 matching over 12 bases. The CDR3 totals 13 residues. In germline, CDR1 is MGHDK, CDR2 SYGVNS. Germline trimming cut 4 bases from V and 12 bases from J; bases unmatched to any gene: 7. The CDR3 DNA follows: TGTGCCAGCAGTGCTTCCGGGACAGGGGGCCGGTACTTC. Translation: CASSASGTGGRYF.

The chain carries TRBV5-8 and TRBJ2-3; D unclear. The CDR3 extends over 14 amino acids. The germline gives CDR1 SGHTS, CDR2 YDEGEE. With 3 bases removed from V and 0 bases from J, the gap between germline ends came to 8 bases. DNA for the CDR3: TGTGCCAGCAGCTGGGATCCCAGCACAGATACGCAGTATTTT. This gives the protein CASSWDPSTDTQYF.

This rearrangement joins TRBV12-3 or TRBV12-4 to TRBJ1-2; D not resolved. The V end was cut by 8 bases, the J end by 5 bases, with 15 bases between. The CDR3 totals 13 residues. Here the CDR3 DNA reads TGTGCCAGCTCGTATAGTCTAGGGTATGGCTACACCTTC. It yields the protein CASSYSLGYGYTF.

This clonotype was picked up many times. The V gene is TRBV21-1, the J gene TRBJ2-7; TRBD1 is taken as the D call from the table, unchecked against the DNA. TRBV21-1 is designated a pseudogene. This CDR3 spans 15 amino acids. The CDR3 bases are TGTGCCAGCAGCCTCAACTTTTGTCGGGACTACGAGCAGTACTTC. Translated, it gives CASSLNFCRDYEQYF.

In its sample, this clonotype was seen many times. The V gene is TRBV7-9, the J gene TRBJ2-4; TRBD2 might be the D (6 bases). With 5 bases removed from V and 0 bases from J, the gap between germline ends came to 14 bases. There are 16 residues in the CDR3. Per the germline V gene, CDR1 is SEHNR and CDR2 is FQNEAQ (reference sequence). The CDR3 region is CASSRSSVLAKNIQYF. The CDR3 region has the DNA TGTGCCAGCAGCCGATCTAGCGTACTAGCCAAAAACATTCAGTACTTC.

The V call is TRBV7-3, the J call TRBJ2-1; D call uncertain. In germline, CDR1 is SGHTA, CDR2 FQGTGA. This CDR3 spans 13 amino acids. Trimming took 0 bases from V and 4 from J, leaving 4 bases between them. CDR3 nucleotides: TGTGCCAGCAGCTTAACCCGGTACAATGAGCAGTTCTTC. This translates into CASSLTRYNEQFF.

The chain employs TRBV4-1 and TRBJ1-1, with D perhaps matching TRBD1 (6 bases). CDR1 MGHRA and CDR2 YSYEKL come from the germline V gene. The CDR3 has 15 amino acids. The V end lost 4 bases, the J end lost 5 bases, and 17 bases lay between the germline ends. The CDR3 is CASSRIQGLGTEAFF. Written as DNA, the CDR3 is TGCGCCAGCAGCCGAATACAGGGTTTAGGGACTGAAGCTTTCTTT.

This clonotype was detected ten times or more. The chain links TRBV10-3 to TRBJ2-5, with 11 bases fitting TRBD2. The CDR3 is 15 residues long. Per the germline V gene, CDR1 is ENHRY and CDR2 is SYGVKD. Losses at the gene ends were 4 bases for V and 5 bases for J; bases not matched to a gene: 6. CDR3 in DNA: TGTGCCATCAGTGCGGGACTAGCGGAAGGGGAGACCCAGTACTTC. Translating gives CAISAGLAEGETQYF.

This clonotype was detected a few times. The CDR3 reads CASRTGSTDTQYF. CDR3 DNA: TGCGCCAGCAGGACAGGGAGCACAGATACGCAGTATTTT. The gene calls are TRBV5-1 and TRBJ2-3; 7 bases are a match to TRBD1. Trimming at V came to 5 bases and at J to 0 bases, leaving 0 bases not matched to a gene. Germline V gives CDR1 SGHRS, CDR2 YFSETQ. CDR3 size: 13 residues.

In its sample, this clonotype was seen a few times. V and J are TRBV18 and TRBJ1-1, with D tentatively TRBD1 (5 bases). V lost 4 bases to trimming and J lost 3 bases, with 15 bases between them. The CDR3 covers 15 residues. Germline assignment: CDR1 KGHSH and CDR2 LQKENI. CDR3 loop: CASSLGVTGDTEAFF. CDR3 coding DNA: TGTGCCAGCTCACTAGGGGTTACGGGTGACACTGAAGCTTTCTTT.

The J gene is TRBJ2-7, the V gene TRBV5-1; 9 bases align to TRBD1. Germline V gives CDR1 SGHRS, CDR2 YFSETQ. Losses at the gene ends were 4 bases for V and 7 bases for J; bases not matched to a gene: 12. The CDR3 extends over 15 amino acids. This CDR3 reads CASSVNRGQKGEQYF. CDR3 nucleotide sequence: TGCGCCAGCAGCGTGAACAGGGGGCAGAAAGGGGAGCAGTACTTC. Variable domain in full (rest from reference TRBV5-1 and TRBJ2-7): KAGVTQTPRYLIKTRGQQVTLSCSPISGHRSVSWYQQTPGQGLQFLFEYFSETQRNKGNFPGRFSGRQFSNSRSEMNVSTLELGDSALYLCASSVNRGQKGEQYFGPGTRLTVT.

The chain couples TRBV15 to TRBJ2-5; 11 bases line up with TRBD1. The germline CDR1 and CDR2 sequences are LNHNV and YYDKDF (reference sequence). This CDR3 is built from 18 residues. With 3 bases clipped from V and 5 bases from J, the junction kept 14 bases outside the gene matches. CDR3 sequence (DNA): TGTGCCACCAGCAGTGAAGATCCGGGACAGGGGGAAAGGGAGACCCAGTACTTC. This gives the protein CATSSEDPGQGERETQYF.

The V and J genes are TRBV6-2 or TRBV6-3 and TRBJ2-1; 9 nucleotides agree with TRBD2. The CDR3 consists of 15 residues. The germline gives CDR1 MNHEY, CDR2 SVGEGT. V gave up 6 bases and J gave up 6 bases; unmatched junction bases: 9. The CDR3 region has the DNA TGTGCCAGCAGCCCCGTAGCGGGAGAGGGCAATGAGCAGTTCTTC. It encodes CASSPVAGEGNEQFF.

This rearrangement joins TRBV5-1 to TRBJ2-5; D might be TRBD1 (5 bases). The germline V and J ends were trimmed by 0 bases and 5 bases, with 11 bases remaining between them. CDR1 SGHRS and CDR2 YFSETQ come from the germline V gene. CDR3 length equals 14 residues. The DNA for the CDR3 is TGCGCCAGCAGCTTGGTTGGACAATTTGAGACCCAGTACTTC. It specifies CASSLVGQFETQYF.

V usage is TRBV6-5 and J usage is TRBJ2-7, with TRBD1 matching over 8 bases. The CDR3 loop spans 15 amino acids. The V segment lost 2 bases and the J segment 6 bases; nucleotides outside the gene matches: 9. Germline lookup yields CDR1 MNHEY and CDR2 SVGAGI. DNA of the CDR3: TGTGCCAGCAGTTACGGAACCGGGACAGGCGGCGAGCAGTACTTC. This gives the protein CASSYGTGTGGEQYF.

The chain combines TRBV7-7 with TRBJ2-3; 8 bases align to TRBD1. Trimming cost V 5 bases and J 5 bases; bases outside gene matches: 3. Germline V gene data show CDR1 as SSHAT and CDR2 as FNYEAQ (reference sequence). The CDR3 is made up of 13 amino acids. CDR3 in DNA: TGTGCCAGCAGCGCAGACAGGGGAGATACGCAGTATTTT. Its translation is CASSADRGDTQYF.

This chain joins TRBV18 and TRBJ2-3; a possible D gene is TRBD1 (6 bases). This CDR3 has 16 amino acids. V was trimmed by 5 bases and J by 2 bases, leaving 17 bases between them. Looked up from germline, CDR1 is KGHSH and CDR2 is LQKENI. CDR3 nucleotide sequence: TGTGCCAGCTCAACCCTCGGGACATCCTTCACAGATACGCAGTATTTT. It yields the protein CASSTLGTSFTDTQYF.